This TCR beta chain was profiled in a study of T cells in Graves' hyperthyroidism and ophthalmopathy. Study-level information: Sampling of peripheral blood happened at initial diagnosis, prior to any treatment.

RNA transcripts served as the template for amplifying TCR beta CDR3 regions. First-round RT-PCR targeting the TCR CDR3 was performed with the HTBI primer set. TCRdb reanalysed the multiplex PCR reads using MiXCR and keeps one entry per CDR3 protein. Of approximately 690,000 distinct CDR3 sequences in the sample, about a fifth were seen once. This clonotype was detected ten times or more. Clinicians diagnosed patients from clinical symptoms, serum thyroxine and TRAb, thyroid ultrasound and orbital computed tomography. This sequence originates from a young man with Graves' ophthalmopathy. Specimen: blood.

CDR3 nucleotide sequence: TGTGCCAGCAGTTTATTCGTACCTAGCGGGAGCCCAGATACGCAGTATTTT. Amino acid sequence: CASSLFVPSGSPDTQYF. V gene TRBV27 combines with J gene TRBJ2-3; TRBD2 agrees at 10 bases. V was pared by 1 base and J by 4 bases, with 8 bases of the junction left unmatched. There are 17 residues in the CDR3. Looked up from germline, CDR1 is MNHEY and CDR2 is SMNVEV (reference sequence).